A single sample gave rise to the 18 T cell receptor beta chains below, sequenced in a study of PD-1 blockade in classical Hodgkin lymphoma. Generated by immunoSEQ multiplex PCR, the TCRdb table keeps only in-frame clones and is missing some. Among some 18,000 clones listed, 75% to 85% were seen once. Time point denoted: cycle 4 day 1 (C4D1), after more than 5 weeks of nivolumab. Autologous stem cell transplantation was followed by relapse in every patient, and brentuximab vedotin exposure varied. Material: peripheral blood mononuclear cells (PBMCs), obtained before the fourth cycle of nivolumab. These receptors were collected from a human donor with classical Hodgkin lymphoma.

A single count supports this clone. V usage is TRBV19 and J usage is TRBJ1-4; tentatively, D is TRBD1 (6 bases). CDR1 and CDR2 (germline): LNHDA, SQIVND (reference sequence). This CDR3 contains 16 residues. V was clipped by 2 bases and J by 7 bases, with 17 bases between them. This chain's CDR3 is CASSILPGGGGEKLFF. DNA of the CDR3: TGTGCCAGTAGTATACTCCCCGGAGGGGGTGGTGAAAAACTGTTTTTT.

The CDR3 loop reads CASSFSLGGGQFF. The DNA of the CDR3 is TGTGCCAGCAGTTTCAGCCTGGGTGGGGGGCAGTTCTTC. The V call is TRBV28, the J call TRBJ2-1; possibly TRBD1 or TRBD2 for D (5 bases each). Per the germline V gene, CDR1 is MDHEN and CDR2 is SYDVKM. There are 13 residues in the CDR3. V lost 3 bases, J lost 12 bases, and 15 bases lay in between.

The V call is TRBV2, the J call TRBJ2-6; no reliable D call. From germline, CDR1 is SNHLY and CDR2 FYNNEI. V was shortened by 9 bases and J by 0 bases, with 9 bases between the two germline ends. The CDR3 is made up of 14 amino acids. In nucleotides, the CDR3 is TGTGCCAGAGGTGGGGACTCTGGGGCCAACGTCCTGACTTTC. Protein: CARGGDSGANVLTF.

The V gene is TRBV6-5, the J gene TRBJ2-5; 7 bases fit TRBD2. This CDR3 is 13 amino acids long. With V trimmed by 6 bases and J by 10 bases, 11 bases remained unmatched. CDR1 and CDR2 from the germline V gene are MNHEY and SVGAGI. This CDR3 is CASRLSPTSFQYF. CDR3 sequence (DNA): TGTGCCAGCAGACTATCCCCGACTAGCTTCCAGTACTTC.

The genes are TRBV9 and TRBJ2-7; D is undetermined. This CDR3 spans 15 amino acids. Germline-derived CDR1 and CDR2 are SGDLS and YYNGEE. Trimming removed 2 bases from V and 1 base from J, with 13 bases in between. CDR3 protein: CASSVSSGPSYEQYF. As DNA, the CDR3 is TGTGCCAGCAGCGTTTCTTCCGGGCCATCCTACGAGCAGTACTTC.

J is TRBJ1-1 and V is TRBV18, with D possibly being TRBD1 (6 bases). The length of the CDR3 is 16 residues. Trimming removed 5 bases at V and 0 bases at J, with 16 bases between. Per germline, CDR1 KGHSH and CDR2 LQKENI. The CDR3 sequence: CASSAGTGAVNTEAFF. The CDR3 nucleotides are TGTGCCAGCTCAGCGGGTACGGGGGCCGTGAACACTGAAGCTTTCTTT.

This clone was found once. This chain connects TRBV19 to TRBJ1-6, with D possibly TRBD1 on 6 matching bases. Between the trimmed V and J ends, which lost 5 bases and 5 bases, there was a span of 10 bases. CDR1 is LNHDA and CDR2 is SQIVND in the germline V gene (reference sequence). The CDR3 totals 14 residues. The CDR3 protein is CASSFAGDNSPLHF. For the CDR3, the DNA is TGTGCCAGTAGTTTTGCAGGGGATAATTCACCCCTCCACTTT.

This clone was recorded a few times. The chain is built from TRBV19 and TRBJ1-6, with a tentative D call TRBD1 (6 bases). The CDR3 covers 17 residues. Germline values: CDR1 LNHDA, CDR2 SQIVND (reference sequence). Trimming pared 2 bases from V and 6 bases from J, leaving 17 bases between. The CDR3 reads CASSIRANGQTNSPLHF. The CDR3, as DNA: TGTGCCAGTAGTATAAGGGCTAACGGACAGACTAATTCACCCCTCCACTTT. The variable domain in full, with the rest retrieved from reference TRBV19 and TRBJ1-6, is DGGITQSPKYLFRKEGQNVTLSCEQNLNHDAMYWYRQDPGQGLRLIYYSQIVNDFQKGDIAEGYSVSREKKESFPLTVTSAQKNPTAFYLCASSIRANGQTNSPLHFGNGTRLTVT.

The chain carries TRBV19 and TRBJ1-2; D ambiguous. The germline CDR1 and CDR2 sequences are LNHDA and SQIVND (reference sequence). This CDR3 has 14 amino acids. The V end lost 5 bases, the J end lost 6 bases, and 16 bases lay between the germline ends. CDR3 DNA: TGTGCCAGTAGTGCAGGCCGCGGGTACAATGGCTACACCTTC. Its translation: CASSAGRGYNGYTF.

This chain links TRBV27 with TRBJ1-5, with D tentatively TRBD1 (5 bases). Trimming took 3 bases from V and 3 from J, leaving 6 bases between them. The CDR3 consists of 13 residues. Germline CDR1 and CDR2: MNHEY and SMNVEV (reference sequence). The CDR3 nucleotides are TGTGCCAGCAGTTTCAGGGTCAATCAGCCCCAGCATTTT. This sequence encodes CASSFRVNQPQHF.

This CDR3 is CASSLDAGLASYEQYV. CDR3 DNA sequence: TGTGCCAGCAGCTTAGATGCGGGACTAGCGTCCTACGAGCAGTACGTC. The rearrangement links TRBV11-2 to TRBJ2-7, with 10 positions matching TRBD2. Germline lookup yields CDR1 SGHAT and CDR2 FQNNGV. With 0 bases clipped from V and 1 base from J, the junction kept 3 bases outside the gene matches. The CDR3 extends over 16 amino acids.

This chain uses TRBV28 with TRBJ2-7; D may be TRBD1 (6 bases). Germline values: CDR1 MDHEN, CDR2 SYDVKM. V was trimmed by 5 bases and J by 3 bases, leaving 17 bases between them. CDR3 length: 15 residues. CDR3 nucleotide sequence: TGTGCCAGCAGTCCCAGGGGTTTAAAACTCTACGAGCAGTACGTC. It translates to CASSPRGLKLYEQYV.

The rearrangement joins TRBV11-2 to TRBJ1-2; 9 bases map to TRBD1. The CDR3 has 13 residues. V lost 2 bases to trimming and J lost 9 bases; unmatched junction nucleotides: 4. Germline V gives CDR1 SGHAT, CDR2 FQNNGV. CDR3 bases: TGTGCCAGCAGCTTACCCGGGACAGGGCGCTACACCTTC. Translating it yields CASSLPGTGRYTF.

This chain uses TRBV7-4 with TRBJ2-6; D is unclear. Germline V gene lookup returns CDR1 SGHVT and CDR2 SQSDAQ. V dropped 4 bases and J dropped 5 bases, with 21 bases sitting between them. CDR3 length: 18 residues. The CDR3 here is CASSSKRSSQSRANVLTF. CDR3 nucleotide sequence: TGTGCCAGCAGCTCCAAGCGCAGCTCACAAAGTCGGGCCAACGTCCTGACTTTC.

This clone was observed a handful of times. The rearrangement joins TRBV5-1 to TRBJ2-1, with TRBD2 matching 14 bases. This CDR3 comprises 15 residues. Germline-derived CDR1 and CDR2 are SGHRS and YFSETQ. V lost 4 bases, J lost 8 bases, and 5 bases stayed unmatched. The CDR3: CASSPGTSGGYEQFF. The DNA for the CDR3 is TGCGCCAGCAGCCCCGGGACTAGCGGGGGCTATGAGCAGTTCTTC.

The chain carries TRBV11-2 and TRBJ2-1; TRBD2 matches 7 bases. The CDR3 runs to 14 residues. Trimming at V came to 1 base and at J to 12 bases, leaving 9 bases not matched to a gene. The germline V gene has CDR1 SGHAT and CDR2 FQNNGV. CDR3: CASSLGVRGDRQFF. Written as DNA, the CDR3 is TGTGCCAGCAGCTTAGGAGTCCGGGGGGATCGGCAGTTCTTC. The entire variable domain, with the rest obtained from reference TRBV11-2 and TRBJ2-1, is as follows: EAGVAQSPRYKIIEKRQSVAFWCNPISGHATLYWYQQILGQGPKLLIQFQNNGVVDDSQLPKDRFSAERLKGVDSTLKIQPAKLEDSAVYLCASSLGVRGDRQFFGPGTRLTVL.

The CDR3 coding sequence is TGTGCCAGCAGTTACGGGACCGGCGGCGGGACCCAGTACTTC. Encoded protein: CASSYGTGGGTQYF. The chain recombines TRBV6-6 with TRBJ2-5; D may match TRBD1 or TRBD2 (5 bases each). There are 14 residues in the CDR3. Germline V gene data show CDR1 as MNHNY and CDR2 as SVGAGI (reference sequence). V was cut by 2 bases and J by 7 bases, with 14 bases left in between.

This sequence joins TRBV11-2 and TRBJ1-1; D call uncertain. The CDR3 extends over 15 amino acids. With 5 bases removed from V and 0 bases from J, the gap between germline ends came to 13 bases. Germline V gene data show CDR1 as SGHAT and CDR2 as FQNNGV. The CDR3 region has the DNA TGTGCCAGCAGCCAACTTCAGCCGTTGAACACTGAAGCTTTCTTT. This codes for CASSQLQPLNTEAFF.